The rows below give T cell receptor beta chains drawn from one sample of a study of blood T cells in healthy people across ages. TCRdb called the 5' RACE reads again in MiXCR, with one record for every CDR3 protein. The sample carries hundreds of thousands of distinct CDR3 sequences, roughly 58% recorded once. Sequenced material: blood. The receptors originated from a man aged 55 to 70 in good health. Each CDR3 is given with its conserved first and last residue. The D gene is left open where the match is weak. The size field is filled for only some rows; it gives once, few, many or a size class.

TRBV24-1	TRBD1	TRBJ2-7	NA	TGTGCCACCAGTGAGGGGACAGGGGAGGACGAGCAGTACTTC	CATSEGTGEDEQYF
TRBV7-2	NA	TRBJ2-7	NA	TGTGCCAGCAGCCCCCGTTTCACCTACGAGCAGTACTTC	CASSPRFTYEQYF
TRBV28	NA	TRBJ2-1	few	TGTGCCAGCAGCCAAGAATACAATGAGCAGTTCTTC	CASSQEYNEQFF
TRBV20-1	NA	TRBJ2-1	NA	TGCAGTGCTGATCTACTACACAATGAGCAGTTCTTC	CSADLLHNEQFF
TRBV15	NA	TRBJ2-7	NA	TGTGCCACCAGCAGGGCCTTAGGCCGATACGAGCAGTACTTC	CATSRALGRYEQYF
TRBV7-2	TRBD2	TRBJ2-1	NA	TGTGCCTCCGCGGGGGAGCGGGGGGGGTACAATGAGCAGTTCTTC	CASAGERGGYNEQFF
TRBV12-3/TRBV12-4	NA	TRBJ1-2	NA	TGTGCCAGCAGTCTGACTTCTTCCTATGGCTACACCTTC	CASSLTSSYGYTF
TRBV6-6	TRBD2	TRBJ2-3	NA	TGTGCCAGCAGTCCCCCGGGGCGGGGGGTCGGGGATACGCAGTATTTT	CASSPPGRGVGDTQYF
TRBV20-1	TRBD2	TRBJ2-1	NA	TGCAGTGCTAGAGATAGCGGGAGCGGGACTCGGGAGCAGTTCTTC	CSARDSGSGTREQFF
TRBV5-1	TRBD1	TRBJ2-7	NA	TGCGCCAGCAGCTTGGCCACAGGGGGTATCTACGAGCAGTACTTC	CASSLATGGIYEQYF
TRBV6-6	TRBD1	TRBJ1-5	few	TGTGCCAGCAGTTACCCTTCGACAGGGGGGAATCAGCCCCAGCATTTT	CASSYPSTGGNQPQHF
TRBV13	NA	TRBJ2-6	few	TGTGCCAGCAGCCGATTAGTGATCTCTGGGGCCAACGTCCTGACTTTC	CASSRLVISGANVLTF
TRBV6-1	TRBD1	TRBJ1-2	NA	TGTGCCAGCAGTGGAGGGACAGACCGCACTCTTGGCTACACCTTC	CASSGGTDRTLGYTF
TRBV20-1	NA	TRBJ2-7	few	TGCAGTGCCTGTGAGGGGTTGACCTACGAGCAGTACTTC	CSACEGLTYEQYF
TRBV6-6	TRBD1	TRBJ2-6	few	TGTGCCAGCACCGCGACAGGGGTTAACTCTGGGGCCAACGTCCTGACTTTC	CASTATGVNSGANVLTF
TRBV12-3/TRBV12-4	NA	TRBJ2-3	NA	TGTGCCAGCACCCCTCCGGGCGTAGATACGCAGTATTTT	CASTPPGVDTQYF
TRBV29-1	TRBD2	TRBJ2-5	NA	TGCAGCGTCCGGACTAGCGGGGGGGCCGCAGTTGAGACCCAGTACTTC	CSVRTSGGAAVETQYF
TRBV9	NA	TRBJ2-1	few	TGTGCCAGCAGCGCCGAGTTTGAGGGTGAGCAGTTCTTC	CASSAEFEGEQFF
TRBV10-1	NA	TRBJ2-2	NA	TGCGCCAGCAGTGAGTGGCCGAACACCGGGGAGCTGTTTTTT	CASSEWPNTGELFF
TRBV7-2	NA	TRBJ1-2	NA	TGTGCCAGCAGCTTACCCGGGGCTCCAGGTGGCTACACCTTC	CASSLPGAPGGYTF
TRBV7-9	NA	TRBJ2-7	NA	TGTGCCAGCAGCGACGGGGGGCGCCCCTCCTACGAGCAGTACTTC	CASSDGGRPSYEQYF
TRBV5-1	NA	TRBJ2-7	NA	TGCGCCAGCAGCCCGGACCACCAAACCTACGAGCAGTACTTC	CASSPDHQTYEQYF
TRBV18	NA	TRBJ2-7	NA	TGTGCCAGCTCACCCCCGGGTCGGGGACCAGGCGAGCAGTACTTC	CASSPPGRGPGEQYF
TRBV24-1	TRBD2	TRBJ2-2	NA	TGTGCCACCGGAGCTAGCGGGGGGACCGGGGAGCTGTTTTTT	CATGASGGTGELFF
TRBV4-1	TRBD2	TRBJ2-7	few	TGCGCCAGCAGCCAAGAAGGGCTAGCGGGGGGCACAACCTACGAGCAGTACTTC	CASSQEGLAGGTTYEQYF
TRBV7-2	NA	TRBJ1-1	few	TGTGCCAGCAGCCCCCGGGTGGGCCGGAACACTGAAGCTTTCTTT	CASSPRVGRNTEAFF
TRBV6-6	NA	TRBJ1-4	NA	TGTGCCAGCAGTTCAGTTACAACTAATGAAAAACTGTTTTTT	CASSSVTTNEKLFF
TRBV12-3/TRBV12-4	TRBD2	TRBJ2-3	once	TGTGCCAGCAGCCCGACTAGCCCCACAGATACGCAGTATTTT	CASSPTSPTDTQYF
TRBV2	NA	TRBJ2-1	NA	TGTGCCACCAACAGGGACGACAATGAGCAGTTCTTC	CATNRDDNEQFF
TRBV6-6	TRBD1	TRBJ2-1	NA	TGTGCCAGCAGTTACGGACAGGGAAAACCCTCCTACAATGAGCAGTTCTTC	CASSYGQGKPSYNEQFF
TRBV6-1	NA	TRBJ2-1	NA	TGTGCCACGATTAGATCCTTGAGTAATGAGCAGTTCTTC	CATIRSLSNEQFF
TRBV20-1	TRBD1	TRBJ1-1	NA	TGCAGTGCTAGTTTTCAGGGGGCAGGGACTGAAGCTTTCTTT	CSASFQGAGTEAFF
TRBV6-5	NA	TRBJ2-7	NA	TGTGCCAGCAGTTACTCGATGACGGGACTCTACGAGCAGTACTTC	CASSYSMTGLYEQYF
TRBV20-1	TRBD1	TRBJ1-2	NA	TGCAGTGCTACGGGACAGGGTGACTCTGGCTACACCTTC	CSATGQGDSGYTF
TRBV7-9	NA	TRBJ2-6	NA	TGTGCCAGCAGCTTAGGGCAGGGCCCGATCATCCTGACTTTC	CASSLGQGPIILTF
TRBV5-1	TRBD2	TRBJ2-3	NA	TGCGCCAGCAGCTCAGGACTAGTTGGATACACAGATACGCAGTATTTT	CASSSGLVGYTDTQYF
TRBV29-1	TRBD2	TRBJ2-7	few	TGCAGCGTTCTACGGGAAGCGGGGGCGACCTACGAGCAGTACTTC	CSVLREAGATYEQYF
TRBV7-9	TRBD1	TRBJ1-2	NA	TGTGCCAGCAGCTTAACCCACAGGGGCGGTGAAGGATGGAATGGCTACACCTTC	CASSLTHRGGEGWNGYTF
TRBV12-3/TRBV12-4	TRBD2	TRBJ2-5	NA	TGTGCCAGCAGGACTACTAGCGGGGGGCCCATCCAGTACTTC	CASRTTSGGPIQYF